This T cell receptor beta chain emerged from a study of technical replicates of blood from several donors. There are 13 residues in the CDR3. Germline CDR1 reads MNHEY; CDR2 reads SVGAGI. V shed 7 bases and J shed 8 bases, with 15 bases lying between them. Some clones are missing from TCRdb's copy, which holds only in-frame ones; the method was immunoSEQ multiplex PCR. The table includes about 98,000 clones, 95% detected once. The clonotype was recovered from a human donor in good health. Specimen: T cells isolated from PBMCs. The chain carries TRBV6-5 and TRBJ2-4; a weak D match, TRBD1 (5 bases). CDR3 nucleotides: TGTGCCAGCACTAGGGGCGGTCTTGACATTCAGTACTTC. Translating it yields CASTRGGLDIQYF.